This T cell receptor beta chain is from a study of human T cells and chemical hapten exposure. Study overall: DPC at 0.01% went onto the upper back in patch tests, read at 6 days.

Individual cDNA molecules (in the library) carried attached unique molecular identifiers. TCRdb reprocessed the RACE reads with MiXCR, giving one entry per CDR3 protein. The repertoire consists of hundreds of thousands of distinct CDR3 sequences, with around 6% occurring once and the leading ten covering under 7%. There are many counts of this clonotype. Its antigen is unknown. Time point denoted: patch test 2, 6 weeks after DPC sensitization. As for treatment: therapeutic diphenylcyclopropenone sensitization with weekly scalp DPC. Study-wide results and caveats: It should be noted that donors had alopecia, so their immune response may differ from healthy people's.

The sequencing used whole blood, collected in connection with sensitization to the hapten diphenylcyclopropenone (DPC). This clonotype was obtained from a woman younger than 30 with alopecia areata. Some clones in this sample may be carry-over from other donors' samples.

This CDR3 reads CASSYGGDRASGGYTF. The CDR3, as DNA: TGTGCCAGCAGCTACGGCGGGGACAGGGCGTCGGGCGGCTACACCTTC. The V gene is TRBV7-2, the J gene TRBJ1-2, with 9 bases matching TRBD1. Germline V gene lookup returns CDR1 SGHTA and CDR2 FQGNSA. The CDR3 totals 16 residues. V trimming: 4 bases; J trimming: 8 bases; junction bases outside the gene matches: 14.